This T cell receptor (beta chain) was obtained from a study of Graves' ophthalmopathy and Graves' hyperthyroidism. In regard to this clonotype: What it recognizes is unknown. A read error may be the cause here, since a much bigger clone is one base away.

RNA transcripts yielded amplified TCR beta CDR3 regions. After a first-round RT-PCR with HTBI primers, a second-round multiplex PCR was run. MiXCR, applied by TCRdb to the multiplex PCR reads, yields one record per CDR3 protein. Here the sample spans more than 550,000 distinct CDR3 sequences, more than 40% being singletons. This CDR3 is built from 16 residues. CDR1 PRHDT and CDR2 FYEKMQ come from the germline V gene (reference sequence). The germline V and J ends were trimmed by 0 bases and 0 bases, with 12 bases remaining between them. Diagnosis used clinical symptoms, serum thyroxine, TRAb, thyroid ultrasound and orbital computed tomography. Study observations and caveats: In predicting ophthalmopathy progression, the model reached nearly 71% sensitivity and under 75% specificity. Most expanded clonotypes in thyroid above 0.001 frequency also showed up in blood. With over 85% sensitivity and 75% to 84% specificity, a 13-signature model separated ophthalmopathy from stable hyperthyroidism.

The sample was peripheral blood. V and J are TRBV13 and TRBJ2-7; D unresolved. The TCR comes from an adult man with Graves' ophthalmopathy. The CDR3 nucleotides are TGTGCCAGCAGCTTAGGCAGGCAGTTCAGCTCCTACGAGCAGTACTTC. Residues: CASSLGRQFSSYEQYF.